Shown below are 6 T cell receptor beta chains from a single sample sequenced in a study of T-cell memory formation after mild COVID-19. TCRdb re-derived calls from the 5' RACE reads in MiXCR, one entry per CDR3 protein. The sample shows 95,000 to 120,000 distinct CDR3 sequences, about a fifth of them seen only once. Material for sequencing was PBMCs or a T cell subset sorted from them (not recorded which). The source of these receptors is a man in his late teens or twenties who had mild COVID-19 (a few samples of this study predate the infection). Cell type and time point are not known.

J is TRBJ2-3 and V is TRBV20-1; possible D gene TRBD2, 5 bases. CDR1 and CDR2 (germline): DFQATT, SNEGSKA (reference sequence). The V end lost 6 bases, the J end lost 1 base, and 14 bases lay between the germline ends. The length of the CDR3 is 14 residues. The CDR3 protein is CSAIAGPRTDTQYF. CDR3 in DNA: TGCAGTGCCATCGCGGGCCCCCGCACAGATACGCAGTATTTT.

The genes are TRBV15 and TRBJ2-7; D may correspond to TRBD1 or TRBD2 (5 bases each). The CDR3 is made up of 16 amino acids. Deletions cut 4 bases from V and 2 bases from J, with 18 bases between. Germline-derived CDR1 and CDR2 are LNHNV and YYDKDF (reference sequence). The CDR3 here is CATSNIGTPDTYEQYF. CDR3 DNA: TGTGCCACCAGCAACATCGGGACCCCGGATACCTACGAGCAGTACTTC.

J is TRBJ2-1 and V is TRBV25-1; 9 nucleotides line up with TRBD2. CDR1 MGHDK and CDR2 SYGVNS come from the germline V gene. CDR3 length: 16 residues. Trimming at V came to 7 bases and at J to 0 bases, leaving 7 bases not matched to a gene. CDR3 in amino acids: CASTYSGGPSYNEQFF. In DNA, the CDR3 is TGTGCCAGCACCTATAGCGGGGGCCCCTCCTACAATGAGCAGTTCTTC.

This clonotype was recorded a few times. This chain uses TRBV7-8 with TRBJ2-3; 7 nucleotides align to TRBD2. Per germline, CDR1 SGHVS and CDR2 FQNEAQ. V gave up 3 bases and J gave up 3 bases; unmatched junction bases: 6. The CDR3 is 15 residues long. This chain's CDR3 is CASSFRTSNTDTQYF. DNA for the CDR3: TGTGCCAGCAGCTTCCGGACTAGTAATACAGATACGCAGTATTTT. The complete variable domain, with remaining parts taken from reference TRBV7-8 and TRBJ2-3, reads GAGVSQSPRYKVAKRGQDVALRCDPISGHVSLFWYQQALGQGPEFLTYFQNEAQLDKSGLPSDRFFAERPEGSVSTLKIQRTQQEDSAVYLCASSFRTSNTDTQYFGPGTRLTVL.

The rearrangement uses TRBV21-1 and TRBJ1-5; TRBD1, the table's D call, lacks a check against the DNA. TRBV21-1 is a pseudogene segment. The CDR3 consists of 17 residues. In nucleotides, the CDR3 is TGTGCCAGCAGCAGGGGTGAGGGGACGGATAGCAATCAGCCCCAGCATTTT. It specifies CASSRGEGTDSNQPQHF.

V is TRBV19 and J is TRBJ2-1; TRBD1 matches 8 bases. Losses at the gene ends were 9 bases for V and 2 bases for J; bases not matched to a gene: 6. The CDR3 has 14 residues. Germline loops: CDR1 LNHDA, CDR2 SQIVND (reference sequence). The CDR3 coding sequence is TGTGCCAGCCAGACAGGGGAAACCTACAATGAGCAGTTCTTC. It codes for CASQTGETYNEQFF.